The 7 T cell receptor beta chains in this list originate from one sample, sequenced in a study of radiotherapy plus CTLA-4 blockade in lung cancer. Sequencing used immunoSEQ multiplex PCR; TCRdb keeps in-frame clones, though not all of them. The top ten clones hold around 17% of a sample with tens of thousands of clones, around nine tenths of them seen once. The sequenced sample was peripheral blood, obtained from a patient treated with radiotherapy plus ipilimumab. The receptor set was obtained from a human donor with non-small cell lung cancer that progressed on radiotherapy plus ipilimumab.

The chain employs TRBV7-9 and TRBJ1-2; TRBD1 matches at 9 bases. V was pared by 5 bases and J by 7 bases, with 14 bases of the junction left unmatched. The germline gives CDR1 SEHNR, CDR2 FQNEAQ (reference sequence). This CDR3 comprises 16 residues. The CDR3 loop is CASSRTGDAGGFGYTF. In nucleotides, the CDR3 is TGTGCCAGCAGCCGGACAGGGGATGCCGGAGGTTTTGGCTACACCTTC.

The sample holds one count of this clone. The genes are TRBV27 and TRBJ1-2; 9 bases align to TRBD1. Germline CDR1 and CDR2: MNHEY and SMNVEV (reference sequence). The CDR3 spans 15 residues. V lost 8 bases and J lost 2; bases outside the gene matches: 9. The CDR3: CASAQGTGGNYGYTF. The CDR3 coding sequence is TGTGCCAGCGCCCAGGGAACAGGGGGCAACTATGGCTACACCTTC.

This chain connects TRBV19 to TRBJ1-1, with D uncertain. Germline-derived CDR1 and CDR2 are LNHDA and SQIVND (reference sequence). The CDR3 consists of 13 residues. Trimming shortened V by 8 bases and J by 1 base, and 11 bases separated the two germline ends. In nucleotides, the CDR3 is TGTGCCAGTGCGCCCGCAAGGAACACTGAAGCTTTCTTT. Its translation is CASAPARNTEAFF.

The gene calls are TRBV7-2 and TRBJ1-1; D ambiguous. Trimming cost V 5 bases and J 0 bases, with 10 bases left between them. Germline values: CDR1 SGHTA, CDR2 FQGNSA. The CDR3 runs to 14 residues. CDR3 DNA sequence: TGTGCCAGCAGCCCCTCGGGAGTGAACACTGAAGCTTTCTTT. Its protein is CASSPSGVNTEAFF.

The chain uses TRBV18 and TRBJ1-5; 7 bases are a match to TRBD1. Germline V gene lookup returns CDR1 KGHSH and CDR2 LQKENI. J lost 7 bases, V lost 3 bases, and 0 bases had no gene match. There are 12 residues in the CDR3. The CDR3 bases are TGTGCCAGCTCACCCAGGGGGCAGCCCCAGCATTTT. The encoded protein is CASSPRGQPQHF.

This clone was observed a handful of times. The V and J genes are TRBV4-2 and TRBJ2-1; 10 bases are a match to TRBD2. The CDR3 is 15 residues long. Germline lookup yields CDR1 LGHNA and CDR2 YNFKEQ. V shed 4 bases and J 6 bases; nucleotides not matched to a gene: 6. The chain's CDR3 is CASSPLAGDSNEQFF. CDR3 nucleotide sequence: TGTGCCAGCAGCCCCCTAGCGGGGGACAGCAATGAGCAGTTCTTC.

J is TRBJ2-3 and V is TRBV4-2, with 7 bases aligning to TRBD2. The CDR3 sequence is 15 residues long. Germline CDR1 is LGHNA and CDR2 is YNFKEQ. V shed 0 bases, J shed 2 bases, and the junction held 2 bases outside the gene matches. CDR3: CASSQDRDYTDTQYF. The CDR3 region has the DNA TGTGCCAGCAGCCAAGATAGGGACTACACAGATACGCAGTATTTT.